A single TCR beta chain is shown here with its context. Its specificity is not known. This CDR3 has 15 amino acids. The ends lost 2 bases at V and 4 bases at J; junction bases unmatched: 7. Germline values: CDR1 MNHEY, CDR2 SVGAGI. The record originates from a study of shared clonotypes between healthy human individuals. Overall study findings and caveats: Only a few donors were included, so the genetic and exposure-history diversity represented was limited.

Only in-frame clones appear in the TCRdb table, and some are missing; sequencing was by immunoSEQ multiplex PCR. The sample lists about 2.3 million clones, around 93% occurring once. Naive CD45RA+ and memory CD45RA-negative subsets were split from CD4+ cells. The sequence came from a man between 18 and 35 years old in good health. Some clones in this sample may be carry-over from other donors' samples. The material sequenced was naive CD4+ T cells from PBMCs. Subset indicated: CD45RA+ positively selected. The chain couples TRBV6-5 to TRBJ1-1; TRBD1 aligns across 7 bases. The CDR3 loop reads CASSYIRGLGTEAFF. In DNA, the CDR3 is TGTGCCAGCAGTTACATTAGGGGGCTCGGCACTGAAGCTTTCTTT.